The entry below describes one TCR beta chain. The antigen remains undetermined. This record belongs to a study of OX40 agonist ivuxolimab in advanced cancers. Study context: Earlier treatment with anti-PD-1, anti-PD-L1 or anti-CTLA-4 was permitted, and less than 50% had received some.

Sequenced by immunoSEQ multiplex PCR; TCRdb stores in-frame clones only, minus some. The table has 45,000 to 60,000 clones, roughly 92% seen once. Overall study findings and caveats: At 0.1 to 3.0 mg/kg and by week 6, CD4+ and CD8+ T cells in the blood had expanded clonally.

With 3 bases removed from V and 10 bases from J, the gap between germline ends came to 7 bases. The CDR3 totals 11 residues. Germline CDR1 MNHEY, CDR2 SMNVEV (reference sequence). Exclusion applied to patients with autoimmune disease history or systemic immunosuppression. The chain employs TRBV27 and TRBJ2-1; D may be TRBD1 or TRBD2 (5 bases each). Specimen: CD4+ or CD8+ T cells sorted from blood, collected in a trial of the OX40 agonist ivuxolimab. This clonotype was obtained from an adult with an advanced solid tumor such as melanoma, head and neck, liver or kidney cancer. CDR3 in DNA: TGTGCCAGCAGTTTCGGGGCCGAGCAGTTCTTC. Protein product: CASSFGAEQFF.